This T cell receptor (beta chain) was recovered during a study of technical replicates of blood from a few donors. CDR1 is LNHDA and CDR2 is SQIVND in the germline V gene (reference sequence). This CDR3 has 15 residues. The germline V and J ends were trimmed by 3 bases and 3 bases, with 15 bases remaining between them. This table comes from immunoSEQ multiplex PCR, and its TCRdb copy is limited to in-frame clones, with some not included. The sample carries about 100,000 clones, about 94% recorded once. The sequence derives from a human donor in good health. The chain carries TRBV19 and TRBJ2-7; D not certain. The sequencing input was T cells isolated from PBMCs. The CDR3 region is CASSIRIADHYEQYF. The CDR3 nucleotides read TGTGCCAGTAGTATTAGGATAGCAGATCACTACGAGCAGTACTTC.